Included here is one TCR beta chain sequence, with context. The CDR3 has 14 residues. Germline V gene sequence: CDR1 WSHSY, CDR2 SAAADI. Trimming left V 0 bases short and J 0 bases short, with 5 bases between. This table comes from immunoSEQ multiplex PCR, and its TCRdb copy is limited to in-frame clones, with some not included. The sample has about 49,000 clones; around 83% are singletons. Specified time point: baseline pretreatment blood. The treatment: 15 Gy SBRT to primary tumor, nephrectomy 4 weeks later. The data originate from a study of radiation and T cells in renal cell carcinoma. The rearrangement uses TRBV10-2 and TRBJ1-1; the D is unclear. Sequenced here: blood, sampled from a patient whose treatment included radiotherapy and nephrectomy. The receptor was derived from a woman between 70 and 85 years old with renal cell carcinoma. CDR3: CASSESTVNTEAFF. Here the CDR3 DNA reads TGCGCCAGCAGTGAGTCCACGGTGAACACTGAAGCTTTCTTT.